These T cell receptor beta chains were read from a single sample in a study of OX40 agonist ivuxolimab in advanced cancers. This table comes from immunoSEQ multiplex PCR, and its TCRdb copy is limited to in-frame clones, with some not included. This table has about 49,000 clones, about four fifths appearing once. The material was CD4+ or CD8+ T cells sorted from blood, obtained in a trial of the OX40 agonist ivuxolimab. The receptors originated from an adult with an advanced solid tumor such as melanoma, head and neck, liver or kidney cancer. Each CDR3 is given with its conserved first and last residue. A D gene is named only where the DNA matches it firmly. Where a row states a size, it is once, few, many or the class of an expanded clone; other rows omit it.

V gene	clone size	J gene	D gene	CDR3 DNA	CDR3 protein
TRBV6-1	.	TRBJ2-1	.	TGTGCCAGCAGTGAAGATGAGCGGAACTACAATGAGCAGTTCTTC	CASSEDERNYNEQFF
TRBV18	.	TRBJ2-3	TRBD2	TGTGCCAGCTCACCGAAAGCGGGAGCTGATACGCAGTATTTT	CASSPKAGADTQYF
TRBV7-2	.	TRBJ2-1	.	TGTGCCAGCAGCTTAGGGGGCTCCAACAATGAGCAGTTCTTC	CASSLGGSNNEQFF
TRBV5-1	.	TRBJ2-1	TRBD1	TGCGCCAGCAGCCAGGACAGGGCCTACAATGAGCAGTTCTTC	CASSQDRAYNEQFF
TRBV28	.	TRBJ2-2	.	TGTGCCGGCCGAGGACATAACACCGGGGAGCTGTTTTTT	CAGRGHNTGELFF
TRBV7-9	.	TRBJ1-4	.	TGTGCCAGCAGCTTAGCTTCGATAAATGAAAAACTGTTTTTT	CASSLASINEKLFF
TRBV4-2	once	TRBJ1-5	.	TGTGCCAGCAGCCAATCCGCGCAGGGAGGTGAGCCCCAGCATTTT	CASSQSAQGGEPQHF
TRBV30	.	TRBJ1-2	TRBD1	TGTGCCTGGAGTGGGTCCGGGACAGGGGTGGTTTACTATGGCTACACCTTC	CAWSGSGTGVVYYGYTF
TRBV7-6	.	TRBJ1-1	.	TGTGCCAGCAGCTTAGGCACAGACAGAAATGAAGCTTTCTTT	CASSLGTDRNEAFF
TRBV7-2	.	TRBJ2-2	.	TGTGCCAGCAGCCCCAGGTCGGCGACCGGGGAGCTGTTTTTT	CASSPRSATGELFF
TRBV10-3	few	TRBJ1-2	.	TGTGCCATCAGGGGGAAAGGGGCTGACTATGGCTACACCTTC	CAIRGKGADYGYTF
TRBV5-4	.	TRBJ2-1	TRBD2	TGTGCCAGCAGCTCCGAAGGGACTAGCGGGAGGATCGAGCAGTTCTTC	CASSSEGTSGRIEQFF
TRBV6-1	few	TRBJ2-1	.	TGTGCCAGCAGTGAGGCGGGCGGCTACAATGAGCAGTTCTTC	CASSEAGGYNEQFF
TRBV19	.	TRBJ1-5	.	TGTGCCAGTAGTAGGGGGAGCAATCAGCCCCAGCATTTT	CASSRGSNQPQHF
TRBV7-2	.	TRBJ2-2	.	TGTGCCAGCAGCGCCAGGCCAGGGGCTAACACCGGGGAGCTGTTTTTT	CASSARPGANTGELFF